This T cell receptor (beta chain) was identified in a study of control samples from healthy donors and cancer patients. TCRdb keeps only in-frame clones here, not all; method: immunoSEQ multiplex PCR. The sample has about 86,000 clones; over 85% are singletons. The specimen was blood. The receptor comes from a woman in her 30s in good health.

CDR3 residues: CATSDPRTSGGEKLFF. The CDR3 coding sequence is TGTGCCACCAGTGATCCCCGGACGAGCGGGGGTGAAAAACTGTTTTTT. This sequence joins TRBV24-1 and TRBJ1-4; perhaps TRBD1 as D (5 bases). The germline CDR1 and CDR2 sequences are KGHDR and SFDVKD. Trimming pared 3 bases from V and 7 bases from J, leaving 17 bases between. This CDR3 comprises 16 residues.